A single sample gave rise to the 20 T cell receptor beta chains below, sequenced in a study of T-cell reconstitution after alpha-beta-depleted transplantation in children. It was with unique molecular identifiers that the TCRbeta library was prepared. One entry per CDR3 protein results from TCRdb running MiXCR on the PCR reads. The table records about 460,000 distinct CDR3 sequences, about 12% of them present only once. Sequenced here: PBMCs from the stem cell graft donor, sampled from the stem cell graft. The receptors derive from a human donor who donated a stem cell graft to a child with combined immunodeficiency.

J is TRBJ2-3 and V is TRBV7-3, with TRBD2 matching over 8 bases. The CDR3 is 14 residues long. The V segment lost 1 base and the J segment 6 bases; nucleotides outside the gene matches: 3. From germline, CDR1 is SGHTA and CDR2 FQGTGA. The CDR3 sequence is CASSLIAGSDTQYF. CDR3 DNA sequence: TGTGCCAGCAGCTTAATAGCGGGATCGGATACGCAGTATTTT.

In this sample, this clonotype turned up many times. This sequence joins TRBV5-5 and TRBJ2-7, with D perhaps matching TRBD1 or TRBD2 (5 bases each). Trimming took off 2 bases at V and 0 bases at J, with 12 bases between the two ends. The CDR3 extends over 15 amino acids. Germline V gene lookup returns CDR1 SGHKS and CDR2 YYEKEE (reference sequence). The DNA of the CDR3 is TGTGCCAGCAGCTTTGAATTGGGGGACTCCTACGAGCAGTACTTC. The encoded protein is CASSFELGDSYEQYF. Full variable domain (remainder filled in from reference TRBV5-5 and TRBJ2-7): DAGVTQSPTHLIKTRGQQVTLRCSPISGHKSVSWYQQVLGQGPQFIFQYYEKEERGRGNFPDRFSARQFPNYSSELNVNALLLGDSALYLCASSFELGDSYEQYFGPGTRLTVT.

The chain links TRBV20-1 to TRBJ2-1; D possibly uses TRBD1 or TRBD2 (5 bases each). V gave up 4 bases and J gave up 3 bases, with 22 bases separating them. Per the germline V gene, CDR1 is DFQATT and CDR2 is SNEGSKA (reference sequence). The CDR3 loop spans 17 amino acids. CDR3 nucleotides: TGCAGTGCTACTAGCCGGGGCAGCTTTGGGGTCTACAATGAGCAGTTCTTC. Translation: CSATSRGSFGVYNEQFF.

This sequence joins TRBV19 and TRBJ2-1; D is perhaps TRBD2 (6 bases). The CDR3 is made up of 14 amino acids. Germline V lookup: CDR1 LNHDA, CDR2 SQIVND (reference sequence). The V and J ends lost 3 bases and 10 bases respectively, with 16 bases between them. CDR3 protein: CASSISGRDREQFF. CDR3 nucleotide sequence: TGTGCCAGTAGTATCAGCGGGCGGGATAGGGAGCAGTTCTTC.

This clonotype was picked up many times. CDR3 loop: CASSLAPPTDTQYF. Here the CDR3 DNA reads TGCGCCAGCAGCTTGGCGCCACCCACAGATACGCAGTATTTT. The chain uses TRBV5-1 and TRBJ2-3; D gene unclear. The CDR3 totals 14 residues. The ends were cut back, 0 bases at V and 2 bases at J, with 7 bases in the middle. Germline CDR1 SGHRS, CDR2 YFSETQ.

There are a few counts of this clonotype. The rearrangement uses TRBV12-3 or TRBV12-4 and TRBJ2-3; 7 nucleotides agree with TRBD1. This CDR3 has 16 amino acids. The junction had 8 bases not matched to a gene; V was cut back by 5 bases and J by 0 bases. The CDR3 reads CASSNDRASSTDTQYF. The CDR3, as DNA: TGTGCCAGCAGTAATGACAGGGCCTCTAGCACAGATACGCAGTATTTT.

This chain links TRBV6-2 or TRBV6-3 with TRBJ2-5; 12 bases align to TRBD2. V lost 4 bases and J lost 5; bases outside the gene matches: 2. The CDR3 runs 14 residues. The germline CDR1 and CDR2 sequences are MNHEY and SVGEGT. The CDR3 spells CASSWLAGGETQYF. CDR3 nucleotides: TGTGCCAGCAGTTGGCTAGCGGGAGGGGAGACCCAGTACTTC.

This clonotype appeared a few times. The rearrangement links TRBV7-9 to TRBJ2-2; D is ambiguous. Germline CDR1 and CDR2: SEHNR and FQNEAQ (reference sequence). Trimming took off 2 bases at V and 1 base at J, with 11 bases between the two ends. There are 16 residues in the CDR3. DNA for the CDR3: TGTGCCAGCAGCTTAATCGGAAGCTTGAACACCGGGGAGCTGTTTTTT. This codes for CASSLIGSLNTGELFF.

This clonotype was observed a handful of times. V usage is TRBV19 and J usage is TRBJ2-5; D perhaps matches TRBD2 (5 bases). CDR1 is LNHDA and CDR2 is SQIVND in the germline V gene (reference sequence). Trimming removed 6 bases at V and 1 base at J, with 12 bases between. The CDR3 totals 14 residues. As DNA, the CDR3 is TGTGCCAGTAGGACGGGGAACTTCCAAGAGACCCAGTACTTC. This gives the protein CASRTGNFQETQYF.

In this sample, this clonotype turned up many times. The CDR3 spells CASGIAAQETQYF. The CDR3 DNA reads TGTGCCAGCGGAATAGCGGCCCAAGAGACCCAGTACTTC. The rearrangement uses TRBV12-3 or TRBV12-4 and TRBJ2-5; TRBD2 might be the D (6 bases). Trimming stripped 8 bases from V and 1 base from J, with 11 bases between. CDR3 length: 13 amino acids.

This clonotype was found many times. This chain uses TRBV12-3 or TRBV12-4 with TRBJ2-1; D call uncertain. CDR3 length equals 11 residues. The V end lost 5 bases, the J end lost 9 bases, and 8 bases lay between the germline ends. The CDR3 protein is CASSLLGEQFF. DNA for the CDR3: TGTGCCAGCAGTCTCCTGGGTGAGCAGTTCTTC.

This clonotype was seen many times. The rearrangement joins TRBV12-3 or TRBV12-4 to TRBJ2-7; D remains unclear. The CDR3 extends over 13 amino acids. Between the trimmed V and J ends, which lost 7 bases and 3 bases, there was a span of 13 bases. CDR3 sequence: CASTDGWSYEQYF. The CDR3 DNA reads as TGTGCCAGCACGGATGGGTGGAGCTACGAGCAGTACTTC.

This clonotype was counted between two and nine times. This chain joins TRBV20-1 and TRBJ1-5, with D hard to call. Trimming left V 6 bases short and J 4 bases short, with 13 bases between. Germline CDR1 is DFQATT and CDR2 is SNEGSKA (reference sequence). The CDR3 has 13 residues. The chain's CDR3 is CSARILLNQPQHF. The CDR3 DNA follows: TGCAGTGCAAGGATCCTCCTTAATCAGCCCCAGCATTTT.

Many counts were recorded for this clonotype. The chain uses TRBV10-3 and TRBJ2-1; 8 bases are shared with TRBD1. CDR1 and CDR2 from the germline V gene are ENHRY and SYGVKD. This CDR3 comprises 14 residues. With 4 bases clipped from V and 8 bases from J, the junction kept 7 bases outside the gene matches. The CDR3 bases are TGTGCCATCAGTGTCAGGGGGCGCATGGATGAGCAGTTCTTC. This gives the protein CAISVRGRMDEQFF.

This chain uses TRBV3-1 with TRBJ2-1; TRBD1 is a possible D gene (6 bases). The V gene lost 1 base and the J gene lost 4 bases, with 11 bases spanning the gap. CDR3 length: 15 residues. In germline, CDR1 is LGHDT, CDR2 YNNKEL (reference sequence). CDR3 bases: TGTGCCAGCAGCCAAGTCCTCACAGGGTACAATGAGCAGTTCTTC. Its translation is CASSQVLTGYNEQFF.

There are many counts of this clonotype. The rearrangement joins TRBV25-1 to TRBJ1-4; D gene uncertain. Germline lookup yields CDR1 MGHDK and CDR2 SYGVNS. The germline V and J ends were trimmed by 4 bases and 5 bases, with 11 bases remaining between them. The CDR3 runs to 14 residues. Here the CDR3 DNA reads TGTGCCAGCAGTGGAACCCCGTCAAATGAAAAACTGTTTTTT. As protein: CASSGTPSNEKLFF.

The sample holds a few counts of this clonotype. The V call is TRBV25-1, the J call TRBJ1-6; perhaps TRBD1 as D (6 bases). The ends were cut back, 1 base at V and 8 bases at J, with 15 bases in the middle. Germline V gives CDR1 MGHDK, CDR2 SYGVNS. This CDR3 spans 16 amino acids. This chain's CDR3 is CASSEFWGTKDSPLHF. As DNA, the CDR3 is TGTGCCAGCAGTGAATTCTGGGGGACAAAGGATTCACCCCTCCACTTT.

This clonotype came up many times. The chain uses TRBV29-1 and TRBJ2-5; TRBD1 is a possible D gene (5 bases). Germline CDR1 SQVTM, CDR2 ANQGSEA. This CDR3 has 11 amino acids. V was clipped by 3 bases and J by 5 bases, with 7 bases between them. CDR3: CSVEKGETQYF. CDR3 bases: TGCAGCGTTGAGAAGGGGGAGACCCAGTACTTC.

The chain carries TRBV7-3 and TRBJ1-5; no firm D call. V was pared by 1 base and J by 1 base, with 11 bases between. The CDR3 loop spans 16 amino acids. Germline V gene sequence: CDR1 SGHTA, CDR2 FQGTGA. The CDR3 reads CASSLRRRGSNQPQHF. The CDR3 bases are TGTGCCAGCAGCTTAAGGCGACGCGGGAGCAATCAGCCCCAGCATTTT.

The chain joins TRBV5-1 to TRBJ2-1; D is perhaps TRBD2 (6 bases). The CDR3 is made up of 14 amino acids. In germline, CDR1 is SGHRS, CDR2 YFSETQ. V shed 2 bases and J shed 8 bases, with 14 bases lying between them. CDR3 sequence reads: CASSFSSRDYEQFF. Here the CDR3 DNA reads TGCGCCAGCAGCTTTTCTTCCCGGGACTATGAGCAGTTCTTC.